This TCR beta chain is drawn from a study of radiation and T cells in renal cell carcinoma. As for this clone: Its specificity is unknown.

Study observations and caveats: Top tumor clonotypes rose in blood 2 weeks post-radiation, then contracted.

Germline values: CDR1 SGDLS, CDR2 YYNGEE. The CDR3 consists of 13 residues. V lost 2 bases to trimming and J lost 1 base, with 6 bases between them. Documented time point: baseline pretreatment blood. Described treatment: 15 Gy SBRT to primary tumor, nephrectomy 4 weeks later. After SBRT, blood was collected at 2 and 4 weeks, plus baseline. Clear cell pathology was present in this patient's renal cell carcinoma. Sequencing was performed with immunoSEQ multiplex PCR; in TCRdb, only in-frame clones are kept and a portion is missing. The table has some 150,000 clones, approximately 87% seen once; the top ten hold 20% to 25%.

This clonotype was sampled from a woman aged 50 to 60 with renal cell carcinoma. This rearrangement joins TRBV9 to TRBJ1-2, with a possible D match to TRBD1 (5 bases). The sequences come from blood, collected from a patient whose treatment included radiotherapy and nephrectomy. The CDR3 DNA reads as TGTGCCAGCAGCGTCAGGGTTAACTATGGCTACACCTTC. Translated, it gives CASSVRVNYGYTF.